The entry below describes one T cell receptor (beta chain). The target antigen is unknown. The data were taken from a study of T cell clusters in autoimmune cytopenias. Multiplex touch-down PCR amplified TRB using TRB-A and TRB-B pools in one tube. After re-calling the multiplex PCR reads, TCRdb lists one entry per CDR3 protein, DNA absent. In all, the sample yields approximately 15,000 distinct CDR3 sequences. The CDR3 extends over 15 amino acids. Germline CDR1 reads KGHSH; CDR2 reads LQKENI. Study results and caveats: The T cell clusters were defined only in silico, without experimental functional validation. No cluster-lack signature appeared between secondary cytopenia and chronic lymphocytic leukemia patients, apparently due to lymphoma masking. Physiological T cell clusters of healthy donors were apparently absent in primary autoimmune cytopenia patients.

Each sample's input was roughly 250 ng genomic DNA, 40,000 or so genome equivalents. Sequenced sample: peripheral blood. This chain connects TRBV18 to TRBJ2-1; TCRdb indicates TRBD2, and absent DNA this call remains unverified. This receptor was taken from a human donor with an autoimmune cytopenia or autoimmune hepatitis (not recorded which). CDR3 sequence reads: CASSAGTSGMVEQFF.